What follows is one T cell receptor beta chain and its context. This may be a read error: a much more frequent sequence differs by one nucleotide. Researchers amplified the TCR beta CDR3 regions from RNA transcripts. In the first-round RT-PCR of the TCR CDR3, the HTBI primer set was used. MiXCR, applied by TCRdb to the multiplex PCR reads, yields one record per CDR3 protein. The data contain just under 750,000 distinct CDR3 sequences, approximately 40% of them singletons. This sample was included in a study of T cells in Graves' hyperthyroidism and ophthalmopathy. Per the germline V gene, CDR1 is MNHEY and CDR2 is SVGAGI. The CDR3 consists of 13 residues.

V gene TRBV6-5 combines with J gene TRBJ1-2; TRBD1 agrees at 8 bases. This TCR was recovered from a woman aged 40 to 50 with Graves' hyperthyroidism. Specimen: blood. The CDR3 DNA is TGTGGCAGCAGTACCAGGACAGGGAATGGCTACACCTTC. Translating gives CGSSTRTGNGYTF.